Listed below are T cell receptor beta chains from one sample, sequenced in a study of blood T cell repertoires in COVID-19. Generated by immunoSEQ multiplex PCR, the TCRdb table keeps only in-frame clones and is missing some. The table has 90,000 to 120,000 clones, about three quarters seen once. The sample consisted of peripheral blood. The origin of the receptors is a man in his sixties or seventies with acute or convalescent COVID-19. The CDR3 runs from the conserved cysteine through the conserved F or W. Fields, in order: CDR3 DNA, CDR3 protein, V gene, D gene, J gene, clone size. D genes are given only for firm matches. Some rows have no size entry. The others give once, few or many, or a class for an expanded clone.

DNA: TGTGCCAGCAGCTTACGGGACGCGGGGGTGGGTTCACCCCTCCACTTT
CDR3: CASSLRDAGVGSPLHF
V: TRBV7-2
D: .
J: TRBJ1-6
size: .

DNA: TGCGCCAGCAGCCAAGATCTTGGACAGTACGAGCAGTACTTC
CDR3: CASSQDLGQYEQYF
V: TRBV4-3
D: .
J: TRBJ2-7
size: .

DNA: TGTGCCAGCAGCCCCCGTGGGACAGAAGATAATTCACCCCTCCACTTT
CDR3: CASSPRGTEDNSPLHF
V: TRBV3-1/TRBV3-2
D: TRBD1
J: TRBJ1-6
size: .

DNA: TGTGCCAGCAGTCAGCGGACAGGCGGAACTAATTCACCCCTCCACTTT
CDR3: CASSQRTGGTNSPLHF
V: TRBV2
D: TRBD1
J: TRBJ1-6
size: many

DNA: TGTGCCAGCAGCCCACCTACAGGCTCGCTAAACGTCCTGACTTTC
CDR3: CASSPPTGSLNVLTF
V: TRBV7-2
D: .
J: TRBJ2-6
size: .

DNA: TGTGCCAGCAGCTTTTGGGGGCCCGGGGATGAGCAGTTCTTC
CDR3: CASSFWGPGDEQFF
V: TRBV5-4
D: .
J: TRBJ2-1
size: .

DNA: TGTGCCAGCAGCTTAAGGACACCAGGTCACTACGAGCAGTACTTC
CDR3: CASSLRTPGHYEQYF
V: TRBV11-1
D: .
J: TRBJ2-7
size: .

DNA: TGTGCCAGCAGCGTTACAGGGGTCTTCGGCAATCAGCCCCAGCATTTT
CDR3: CASSVTGVFGNQPQHF
V: TRBV5-8
D: TRBD1
J: TRBJ1-5
size: .

DNA: TGTGCCATCAGTGAGTCGACGGGTAATCAGCCCCAGCATTTT
CDR3: CAISESTGNQPQHF
V: TRBV10-3
D: .
J: TRBJ1-5
size: .

DNA: TGTGCCAGCAGCCAAACCCGGACAGGGCCTAATTCACCCCTCCACTTT
CDR3: CASSQTRTGPNSPLHF
V: TRBV3-1/TRBV3-2
D: TRBD1
J: TRBJ1-6
size: .

DNA: TGTGCCAGCAGGACAGGGGATCAGCCCCAGCATTTT
CDR3: CASRTGDQPQHF
V: TRBV6-5
D: TRBD1
J: TRBJ1-5
size: .

DNA: TGTGCCATCAGCCCAGGGGCGGCTAATGAAAAACTGTTTTTT
CDR3: CAISPGAANEKLFF
V: TRBV10-3
D: .
J: TRBJ1-4
size: once

DNA: TGCGCCAGCAGCTTGGCGCTTATCCCGGGACTAGCTGTTGGCGAGCAGTACTTC
CDR3: CASSLALIPGLAVGEQYF
V: TRBV5-1
D: TRBD2
J: TRBJ2-7
size: many